Sequencing of this T cell receptor (beta chain) was carried out in a study of patients and donors after allogeneic stem cell transplantation. TCRdb re-derived calls from the RT-PCR reads in MiXCR, one entry per CDR3 protein. The sample includes roughly 880,000 distinct CDR3 sequences, about a sixth of them seen just once. The CDR3 is 18 residues long. J is TRBJ1-4 and V is TRBV21-1. TRBV21-1 is labeled a pseudogene. The sample taken for sequencing was blood, either unsorted or a sorted T cell fraction (not recorded which). The receptor's source is a human donor who was either an allogeneic HSCT recipient or a stem cell or donor lymphocyte infusion donor (not recorded which). It is not recorded whose cells these are; they may come from a transplant donor. The CDR3 DNA reads as TGTGCCAGCAGCCCCCGATGGGTTCACCCCGCAACTAATGAAAAACTGTTTTTT. Its translation: CASSPRWVHPATNEKLFF.